A single sample is the source of the 29 T cell receptor beta chains below, sequenced in a study of blood T cell repertoires in COVID-19. Assay used: immunoSEQ multiplex PCR; TCRdb lists only in-frame clones, some missing. The data show approximately 150,000 clones, 70% to 90% seen once. The sequenced sample was peripheral blood. The receptor set was obtained from a woman aged 45-65 years with COVID-19, enrolled during active disease.

This chain connects TRBV28 to TRBJ1-2, with 7 bases that match TRBD1. CDR1 is MDHEN and CDR2 is SYDVKM in the germline V gene. Losses at the gene ends were 4 bases for V and 0 bases for J; bases not matched to a gene: 8. The CDR3 is 16 residues long. CDR3 coding DNA: TGTGCCAGCAGTTCACTCGGGGACAGACCTAACTATGGCTACACCTTC. This translates into CASSSLGDRPNYGYTF.

The chain joins TRBV30 to TRBJ2-7; D might be TRBD1 (6 bases). The V end lost 7 bases, the J end lost 2 bases, and 15 bases lay between the germline ends. The CDR3 has 13 amino acids. Germline V CDR1 and CDR2: GTSNPN, SVGIG (reference sequence). Here the CDR3 reads CASMRTETYEQYF. In DNA, the CDR3 is TGTGCCTCGATGAGGACAGAAACCTACGAGCAGTACTTC.

This clone has a single count. The V call is TRBV5-1, the J call TRBJ1-3; TRBD1 is a possible D gene (5 bases). The ends were cut back, 4 bases at V and 0 bases at J, with 8 bases in the middle. Germline-derived CDR1 and CDR2 are SGHRS and YFSETQ. CDR3 length: 14 residues. The DNA of the CDR3 is TGCGCCAGCAGCCTAACAGGCTCTGGAAACACCATATATTTT. It encodes CASSLTGSGNTIYF.

This chain links TRBV5-1 with TRBJ1-1; no firm D call. The CDR3 has 14 amino acids. Germline CDR1 SGHRS, CDR2 YFSETQ. V lost 2 bases, J lost 0 bases, and 8 bases lay in between. CDR3 amino acids: CASSFTEMNTEAFF. The CDR3 DNA reads TGCGCCAGCAGCTTTACGGAGATGAACACTGAAGCTTTCTTT.

The chain uses TRBV6-4 and TRBJ1-6; the match to TRBD1 covers 8 bases. This CDR3 is 16 amino acids long. The ends lost 6 bases at V and 7 bases at J; junction bases unmatched: 11. Germline V gene lookup returns CDR1 MRHNA and CDR2 SNTAGT. This CDR3 is CASSQFRTGPNSPLHF. DNA of the CDR3: TGTGCCAGCAGCCAATTCAGGACAGGGCCGAATTCACCCCTCCACTTT.

This clone was detected a few times. The CDR3 region is CASSSGQGAFKAFF. CDR3 DNA sequence: TGTGCCAGCAGCTCCGGACAGGGGGCGTTTAAAGCTTTCTTT. The genes are TRBV5-4 and TRBJ1-1; TRBD1 agrees at 11 bases. CDR3 length: 14 residues. Trimming took 3 bases from V and 9 from J; bases not matched to a gene: 7. CDR1 and CDR2 (germline): SGHNT, YYREEE (reference sequence).

This chain connects TRBV5-6 to TRBJ2-1, with 7 bases matching TRBD1. Germline V gene data show CDR1 as SGHDT and CDR2 as YYEEEE. CDR3 size: 15 residues. V shed 5 bases, J shed 7 bases, and the junction held 12 bases outside the gene matches. DNA of the CDR3: TGTGCCAGCAGACCTCAGGGGGACCCCTTTAATGAGCAGTTCTTC. Protein: CASRPQGDPFNEQFF.

This chain links TRBV4-3 with TRBJ2-6, with D possibly matching TRBD1 (5 bases). The germline V gene encodes CDR1 LGHNA and CDR2 YSLEER. The CDR3 loop spans 16 amino acids. Trimming removed 3 bases from V and 3 bases from J, with 12 bases in between. CDR3 residues: CASSQGLVGGANVLTF. The CDR3 DNA reads as TGCGCCAGCAGCCAGGGGCTAGTAGGTGGGGCCAACGTCCTGACTTTC.

The V gene is TRBV15, the J gene TRBJ2-5; TRBD1 aligns across 9 bases. V trimming: 2 bases; J trimming: 2 bases; junction bases outside the gene matches: 12. The length of the CDR3 is 18 residues. The germline CDR1 and CDR2 sequences are LNHNV and YYDKDF (reference sequence). CDR3 nucleotide sequence: TGTGCCACCAGCAGACCATACGCTGGACAGGGGAATCAAGAGACCCAGTACTTC. Its translation: CATSRPYAGQGNQETQYF.

The chain has TRBV28 and TRBJ1-2; no definite D call. The CDR3 runs to 14 residues. Deletions cut 3 bases from V and 2 bases from J, with 10 bases between. The germline V gene has CDR1 MDHEN and CDR2 SYDVKM. The CDR3 bases are TGTGCCAGCAGTTTCGACACGCAGAACTATGGCTACACCTTC. It translates to CASSFDTQNYGYTF.

The rearrangement joins TRBV30 to TRBJ2-7, with 10 positions matching TRBD1. This CDR3 has 13 amino acids. Trimming cost V 6 bases and J 4 bases; bases outside gene matches: 6. The germline CDR1 and CDR2 sequences are GTSNPN and SVGIG (reference sequence). The CDR3 DNA follows: TGTGCCTGCGCCGGGACAGGGGCTTACGAGCAGTACTTC. Its protein is CACAGTGAYEQYF.

The chain combines TRBV5-1 with TRBJ1-1; possibly TRBD1 for D (6 bases). The CDR3 has 12 residues. The V gene lost 7 bases and the J gene lost 8 bases, with 15 bases spanning the gap. Looked up from germline, CDR1 is SGHRS and CDR2 is YFSETQ. CDR3 nucleotides: TGCGCCAGCTATCTACAGGGTGGAGAAGCTTTCTTT. Its protein is CASYLQGGEAFF.

The J gene is TRBJ1-2, the V gene TRBV2, with 11 bases that match TRBD1. Germline assignment: CDR1 SNHLY and CDR2 FYNNEI. This CDR3 comprises 14 residues. V was pared by 4 bases and J by 6 bases, with 4 bases of the junction left unmatched. The CDR3 is CASSGTGGVNGYTF. Written as DNA, the CDR3 is TGTGCCAGCAGTGGGACAGGGGGCGTAAATGGCTACACCTTC.

The chain links TRBV28 to TRBJ2-7; 9 nucleotides align to TRBD1. The CDR3 extends over 14 amino acids. Germline V CDR1 and CDR2: MDHEN, SYDVKM. V shed 6 bases, J shed 5 bases, and the junction held 8 bases outside the gene matches. The CDR3 is CASRSGTGRHEQYF. The CDR3, as DNA: TGTGCCAGCAGATCCGGGACAGGGCGGCACGAGCAGTACTTC. The variable domain in full, with the rest retrieved from reference TRBV28 and TRBJ2-7, is DVKVTQSSRYLVKRTGEKVFLECVQDMDHENMFWYRQDPGLGLRLIYFSYDVKMKEKGDIPEGYSVSREKKERFSLILESASTNQTSMYLCASRSGTGRHEQYFGPGTRLTVT.

The chain carries TRBV2 and TRBJ2-7; 10 bases map to TRBD2. Germline CDR1 reads SNHLY; CDR2 reads FYNNEI. V trimming: 10 bases; J trimming: 0 bases; junction bases outside the gene matches: 15. The CDR3 consists of 17 residues. The CDR3 DNA follows: TGTGCCAACAAGAAACCGGACCGACTAGCGGGCTCCTACGAGCAGTACTTC. Translating it yields CANKKPDRLAGSYEQYF.

The chain is built from TRBV20-1 and TRBJ2-3; D is unresolved. The CDR3 spans 11 residues. Germline loops: CDR1 DFQATT, CDR2 SNEGSKA (reference sequence). Trimming took 5 bases from V and 4 from J, leaving 7 bases between them. In DNA, the CDR3 is TGCAGTGCTCTACTTGCAGATACGCAGTATTTT. Protein: CSALLADTQYF.

The gene calls are TRBV30 and TRBJ1-1, with TRBD1 as a possible D gene (5 bases). Between the trimmed V and J ends, which lost 1 base and 5 bases, there was a span of 11 bases. This CDR3 has 13 amino acids. The germline V gene has CDR1 GTSNPN and CDR2 SVGIG (reference sequence). The CDR3 here is CAWSGTTRTEAFF. CDR3 nucleotide sequence: TGTGCCTGGAGTGGGACAACTCGGACTGAAGCTTTCTTT.

The chain recombines TRBV4-3 with TRBJ1-5; D unclear. CDR1 is LGHNA and CDR2 is YSLEER in the germline V gene. V lost 0 bases and J lost 0, with 6 bases in between. The CDR3 sequence is 15 residues long. CDR3 sequence (DNA): TGCGCCAGCAGCCAAGATTATAGTAGCAATCAGCCCCAGCATTTT. It encodes CASSQDYSSNQPQHF.

The CDR3 spells CASSTTGAAGNTIYF. The CDR3 DNA reads TGTGCCAGCAGTACGACAGGAGCTGCAGGAAACACCATATATTTT. The chain is built from TRBV11-2 and TRBJ1-3; D is perhaps TRBD1 (6 bases). Per germline, CDR1 SGHAT and CDR2 FQNNGV. The CDR3 loop spans 15 amino acids. Trimming took off 6 bases at V and 4 bases at J, with 16 bases between the two ends.

The chain employs TRBV13 and TRBJ2-7; 9 bases map to TRBD1. V lost 3 bases, J lost 4 bases, and 4 bases stayed unmatched. The CDR3 is made up of 14 amino acids. In germline, CDR1 is PRHDT, CDR2 FYEKMQ (reference sequence). Here the CDR3 reads CASSLEGQGYEQYF. The CDR3 DNA reads as TGTGCCAGCAGCTTGGAGGGACAGGGTTACGAGCAGTACTTC.

This chain uses TRBV4-3 with TRBJ1-2, with 10 nucleotides matching TRBD1. From germline, CDR1 is LGHNA and CDR2 YSLEER. The CDR3 consists of 15 residues. V lost 0 bases to trimming and J lost 8 bases; unmatched junction nucleotides: 6. CDR3 loop: CASSQDRTGGEGYTF. DNA for the CDR3: TGCGCCAGCAGCCAAGATCGGACAGGGGGTGAGGGCTACACCTTC.

The chain is built from TRBV12-3 or TRBV12-4 and TRBJ2-1; D gene uncertain. V lost 7 bases and J 8 bases, leaving 9 bases between the germline ends. This CDR3 comprises 11 residues. CDR3 bases: TGTGCCAGCACCATCCGCGATGAGCAGTTCTTC. Residues: CASTIRDEQFF.

The chain carries TRBV5-4 and TRBJ2-2; 8 nucleotides match TRBD1. The V gene's germline CDR1 is SGHNT and CDR2 YYREEE (reference sequence). V shed 4 bases and J 0 bases; nucleotides not matched to a gene: 2. The CDR3 covers 15 residues. CDR3 residues: CASSRQGPNTGELFF. In nucleotides, the CDR3 is TGTGCCAGCAGCCGACAGGGGCCGAACACCGGGGAGCTGTTTTTT.

This clone was recorded a few times. The chain couples TRBV3-1 (or the pseudogene TRBV3-2) to TRBJ1-6; 11 nucleotides align to TRBD1. Germline V gene sequence: CDR1 LGHDT, CDR2 YNNKEL (reference sequence). The CDR3 runs 15 residues. Unmatched junction bases numbered 7, after V lost 6 bases and J lost 9 bases. The CDR3 nucleotides are TGTGCCAGCAGACAAACCGGGACAGGGGGTTCACCCCTCCACTTT. It codes for CASRQTGTGGSPLHF.

This clone was seen only a few times. The chain joins TRBV5-1 to TRBJ1-4; D gene unclear. Trimming removed 4 bases at V and 0 bases at J, with 10 bases between. The CDR3 runs 15 residues. Per germline, CDR1 SGHRS and CDR2 YFSETQ. The CDR3 bases are TGCGCCAGCAGCGCGGACTTTGCAACTAATGAAAAACTGTTTTTT. This gives the protein CASSADFATNEKLFF.

The count of this clone is one. Sequence at one end of the junction differs from germline and may be a read error. V usage is TRBV12-5 and J usage is TRBJ1-4; 8 nucleotides line up with TRBD1. CDR1 is LGHNT and CDR2 is FRNRAP in the germline V gene. The CDR3 sequence is 11 residues long. The CDR3 reads CASGSRDRIIF. The DNA for the CDR3 is TGTGCTAGTGGCTCGCGGGACAGGATAATTTTT.

V usage is TRBV11-2 and J usage is TRBJ1-1; tentatively, D is TRBD1 (5 bases). The length of the CDR3 is 13 residues. Trimming shortened V by 4 bases and J by 4 bases, and 10 bases separated the two germline ends. From germline, CDR1 is SGHAT and CDR2 FQNNGV. The CDR3 sequence: CASSSQGGTEAFF. Here the CDR3 DNA reads TGTGCCAGCAGCTCCCAGGGAGGCACTGAAGCTTTCTTT.

This chain joins TRBV7-2 and TRBJ1-1, with a possible D match to TRBD1 (6 bases). V was trimmed by 3 bases and J by 11 bases, leaving 10 bases between them. Germline-derived CDR1 and CDR2 are SGHTA and FQGNSA. The CDR3 extends over 11 amino acids. CDR3 coding DNA: TGTGCCAGCAGCTTGGGGGCTGGGGCTTTCTTT. It is translated as CASSLGAGAFF.

This clone has only a few counts. One end of the junction is discordant with germline, which a read error may explain. CDR3 region: CASSQDVGAQEDF. Written as DNA, the CDR3 is TGTGCCAGCAGCCAAGACGTTGGCGCGCAAGAGGACTTC. The chain links TRBV3-1 (or the pseudogene TRBV3-2) to TRBJ2-7, with unresolved D. This CDR3 region has 13 residues. Germline CDR1 is LGHDT and CDR2 is YNNKEL (reference sequence).